One sample yielded the 11 T cell receptor beta chains listed below, sequenced in a study of T cells in Graves' hyperthyroidism and ophthalmopathy. RNA transcripts served as the template for amplifying TCR beta CDR3 regions. TCR CDR3 underwent first-round RT-PCR with the HTBI primer set. TCRdb re-derived calls from the multiplex PCR reads in MiXCR, one entry per CDR3 protein. Among roughly 750,000 distinct CDR3 sequences listed, 15% to 20% were seen once. The sequencing input was blood. Receptor source: a man between 18 and 35 years old with Graves' hyperthyroidism.

This clonotype was counted many times. The chain has TRBV11-3 and TRBJ2-2, with a possible D match to TRBD2 (7 bases). Germline lookup yields CDR1 SGHNT and CDR2 YENEEA. This CDR3 comprises 16 residues. Trimming shortened V by 4 bases and J by 1 base, and 13 bases separated the two germline ends. Written as DNA, the CDR3 is TGTGCCAGCAGCTCGAGAAGGGGGGGGAACACCGGGGAGCTGTTTTTT. It encodes CASSSRRGGNTGELFF.

The V gene is TRBV20-1, the J gene TRBJ2-7, with TRBD2 matching 8 bases. With V trimmed by 0 bases and J by 3 bases, 10 bases remained unmatched. The CDR3 has 16 residues. In germline, CDR1 is DFQATT, CDR2 SNEGSKA (reference sequence). CDR3 region: CSARDFGSGTYYEQYF. The CDR3 DNA sequence: TGCAGTGCTAGAGATTTTGGTAGCGGGACTTACTACGAGCAGTACTTC.

In its sample, this clonotype was seen many times. This chain links TRBV20-1 with TRBJ1-2; tentatively, D is TRBD1 (6 bases). Trimming took off 5 bases at V and 3 bases at J, with 10 bases between the two ends. The CDR3 has 12 amino acids. Germline-derived CDR1 and CDR2 are DFQATT and SNEGSKA (reference sequence). As DNA, the CDR3 is TGCAGTGCTCCGGGACACCACTATGGCTACACCTTC. This sequence encodes CSAPGHHYGYTF.

This clonotype has a count of ten or more. The rearrangement uses TRBV6-1 and TRBJ2-7; the D is unclear. This CDR3 is built from 10 residues. V was clipped by 10 bases and J by 8 bases, with 12 bases between them. Looked up from germline, CDR1 is MNHNS and CDR2 is SASEGT. The CDR3 DNA sequence: TGTGCCACCCGGCGAGGACAGCAGTACTTC. This codes for CATRRGQQYF.

The sample holds many counts of this clonotype. V usage is TRBV29-1 and J usage is TRBJ1-1; D gene ambiguous. In germline, CDR1 is SQVTM, CDR2 ANQGSEA. Trimming removed 4 bases at V and 7 bases at J, with 7 bases between. This CDR3 region has 10 residues. DNA for the CDR3: TGCAGCGTTGCGGTAGGTGAAGCTTTCTTT. Translation: CSVAVGEAFF.

This clonotype was seen a handful of times. The chain uses TRBV12-3 or TRBV12-4 and TRBJ1-3; D uncertain. The CDR3 totals 13 residues. V was trimmed by 3 bases and J by 3 bases, leaving 6 bases between them. In DNA, the CDR3 is TGTGCCAGCAGTTTTGCCCGTGGAAACACCATATATTTT. It codes for CASSFARGNTIYF.

This sequence joins TRBV7-9 and TRBJ1-3, with D possibly being TRBD1 (6 bases). Germline CDR1 and CDR2: SEHNR and FQNEAQ (reference sequence). The V gene lost 3 bases and the J gene lost 4 bases, with 16 bases spanning the gap. CDR3 size: 16 residues. CDR3 loop: CASSFLQGIVGNTIYF. The DNA of the CDR3 is TGTGCCAGCAGCTTCTTACAGGGAATAGTCGGAAACACCATATATTTT.

This clonotype was seen more than once but under ten times. The V gene is TRBV15, the J gene TRBJ2-7; 14 nucleotides match TRBD2. Germline V gene data show CDR1 as LNHNV and CDR2 as YYDKDF (reference sequence). V shed 0 bases and J 3 bases; nucleotides not matched to a gene: 10. The CDR3 is made up of 19 amino acids. The CDR3 bases are TGTGCCACCAGCAGAGATGTTCGGACTAGCGGGAGGAGGAACTACGAGCAGTACTTC. The encoded protein is CATSRDVRTSGRRNYEQYF. Supplemented by reference TRBV15 and TRBJ2-7, the full variable domain reads DAMVIQNPRYQVTQFGKPVTLSCSQTLNHNVMYWYQQKSSQAPKLLFHYYDKDFNNEADTPDNFQSRRPNTSFCFLDIRSPGLGDTAMYLCATSRDVRTSGRRNYEQYFGPGTRLTVT.

This clonotype was observed many times. The chain combines TRBV20-1 with TRBJ1-2, with 8 bases that match TRBD1. The germline CDR1 and CDR2 sequences are DFQATT and SNEGSKA (reference sequence). This CDR3 is built from 13 residues. With V trimmed by 6 bases and J by 3 bases, 6 bases remained unmatched. CDR3 amino acids: CSATNRGDYGYTF. The DNA for the CDR3 is TGCAGTGCCACAAACAGGGGGGACTATGGCTACACCTTC.

In its sample, this clonotype was seen many times. The V and J genes are TRBV20-1 and TRBJ2-1; 9 positions match TRBD2. The germline gives CDR1 DFQATT, CDR2 SNEGSKA (reference sequence). The CDR3 runs 16 residues. J gave up 4 bases and V 3 bases, and 10 bases lay outside the gene matches. DNA of the CDR3: TGCAGTGCTAGTCCCACCGGGACTAGCTCATACAATGAGCAGTTCTTC. Amino acid sequence: CSASPTGTSSYNEQFF.

The CDR3 reads CASSLGPGVYGYTF. The CDR3 DNA follows: TGTGCCAGCAGTTTAGGGCCGGGGGTCTATGGCTACACCTTC. The chain carries TRBV27 and TRBJ1-2, with D perhaps matching TRBD1 (5 bases). The CDR3 extends over 14 amino acids. V was shortened by 2 bases and J by 4 bases, with 11 bases between the two germline ends. Per the germline V gene, CDR1 is MNHEY and CDR2 is SMNVEV (reference sequence).